This T cell receptor beta chain was identified during a study of blood T cell repertoires in COVID-19. Across the study: Acute-phase and convalescent COVID-19 samples originated in the United States, Italy and Spain. T cells, B-cell-depleted T cells, or PBMCs supplied cDNA or gDNA.

The CDR3 is 16 amino acids. V trimming: 3 bases; J trimming: 5 bases; junction bases outside the gene matches: 8. The germline V gene has CDR1 SGHVS and CDR2 FQNEAQ. In the original processing: Reference gene primers were amplified, and this amplification served to estimate nucleated cell counts. Using immunoSEQ multiplex PCR, the repertoire was profiled, and TCRdb retains in-frame clones only, with some absent. The DNA gave D and trimming, while V, J and clone size come from that table. The table lists approximately 70,000 clones, roughly 85% of them singletons, with just over 5% in the top ten. Sequencing used peripheral blood. The chain links TRBV7-8 to TRBJ2-5; 11 bases are a match to TRBD2. This TCR was recovered from a human donor in a cohort sampled during active COVID-19. The CDR3 DNA reads TGTGCCAGCAGCTTTAATAGCGGGAGGGCCATGGAGACCCAGTACTTC. The encoded protein is CASSFNSGRAMETQYF. The entire variable domain, with the rest obtained from reference TRBV7-8 and TRBJ2-5, is as follows: GAGVSQSPRYKVAKRGQDVALRCDPISGHVSLFWYQQALGQGPEFLTYFQNEAQLDKSGLPSDRFFAERPEGSVSTLKIQRTQQEDSAVYLCASSFNSGRAMETQYFGPGTRLLVL.